Reported below is one TCR beta chain. Its antigen is unknown. This entry comes from a study of cytomegalovirus exposure and HLA in healthy donors. Study summary: From HLA-typed donors, an early data release held about 92 million unique TCRs. General study results and limits: A prior analysis recorded that most TCR beta V segments were productive about 87% or about 30% of the time.

This CDR3 spans 15 amino acids. The J segment lost 6 bases and the V segment lost 4 bases, leaving 9 bases of the junction unmatched. CDR1 and CDR2 (germline): SGDLS, YYNGEE. Vbeta (60) and Jbeta (13) primers were used in the PCR. TCRdb's table, derived via immunoSEQ multiplex PCR, lists solely in-frame clones and lacks some. The data show more than 200,000 clones, with roughly 82% seen just once and 4.5% to 7% held by the top ten. The sequence was collected from a middle-aged man in good health and CMV-seropositive. The gene calls are TRBV9 and TRBJ2-1; 8 nucleotides line up with TRBD1. Source material: PBMCs. In DNA form, the CDR3 reads TGTGCCAGCAGCACTCGGACAGGGTCGGTCAATGAGCAGTTCTTC. Its protein product is CASSTRTGSVNEQFF.